Sequencing of this T cell receptor (beta chain) was carried out in a study of Ad26.COV2.S vaccination and SARS-CoV-2 variants. The method was immunoSEQ multiplex PCR; TCRdb's version includes in-frame clones alone and lacks a portion of them. Here the sample spans about 400,000 clones, roughly 80% being singletons. Treatment in this sample: some 20 received Ad26.COV2.S at low or high dose, single or two shots; several received placebo; per-sample allocation not given. Sampling took place 63 days after the first vaccine or placebo injection. This receptor was taken from a person aged 18-60 years who received the Ad26.COV2.S COVID-19 vaccine or a placebo. The material was peripheral blood, obtained in a trial of Ad26.COV2.S vaccine versus placebo.

The CDR3 is CASSYRVWDTEAFF. Here the CDR3 DNA reads TGTGCCAGCAGTTACAGGGTATGGGACACTGAAGCTTTCTTT. This sequence joins TRBV6-5 and TRBJ1-1; D call uncertain. Trimming took off 2 bases at V and 3 bases at J, with 10 bases between the two ends. The CDR3 loop spans 14 amino acids. The germline V gene has CDR1 MNHEY and CDR2 SVGAGI.